One sample yielded the 10 T cell receptor beta chains listed below, sequenced in a study of cytomegalovirus exposure and HLA in healthy donors. The PCR made use of 60 Vbeta and 13 Jbeta primers. Sequenced by immunoSEQ multiplex PCR; TCRdb stores in-frame clones only, minus some. Of over 150,000 clones listed, approximately 85% are singletons. Sequenced sample: PBMCs. All receptors come from a girl aged 10-17 years in good health and CMV-seropositive.

The V call is TRBV30, the J call TRBJ1-6, with a possible D match to TRBD1 (5 bases). In germline, CDR1 is GTSNPN, CDR2 SVGIG (reference sequence). The ends were cut back, 2 bases at V and 10 bases at J, with 15 bases in the middle. The CDR3 spans 14 residues. The CDR3 DNA reads TGTGCCTGGAGTACCCAGACAGAATCGTCACCCCTCCACTTT. Residues: CAWSTQTESSPLHF.

The chain uses TRBV29-1 and TRBJ1-2; D unclear. This CDR3 is built from 12 residues. V was shortened by 7 bases and J by 4 bases, with 13 bases between the two germline ends. CDR1 is SQVTM, CDR2 ANQGSEA, per germline. CDR3 sequence: CSAGQTSYGYTF. CDR3 in DNA: TGCAGCGCTGGGCAGACGAGCTATGGCTACACCTTC. Drawing the rest from reference TRBV29-1 and TRBJ1-2, the complete variable domain is SAVISQKPSRDICQRGTSLTIQCQVDSQVTMMFWYRQQPGQSLTLIATANQGSEATYESGFVIDKFPISRPNLTFSTLTVSNMSPEDSSIYLCSAGQTSYGYTFGSGTRLTVV.

CDR3 amino acids: CASNLGRARQETQYF. DNA of the CDR3: TGTGCCAGCAACTTAGGGAGGGCACGTCAAGAGACCCAGTACTTC. The chain couples TRBV28 to TRBJ2-5; 7 bases map to TRBD2. The germline gives CDR1 MDHEN, CDR2 SYDVKM. The V and J ends lost 7 bases and 2 bases, in that order; junction bases with no gene match: 10. The CDR3 has 15 amino acids.

As for this clone: One end of the junction does not line up with germline, which may come from a read error. V and J are TRBV7-7 and TRBJ1-6; the D gene is possibly TRBD1 (5 bases). From germline, CDR1 is SSHAT and CDR2 FNYEAQ (reference sequence). The CDR3 covers 16 residues. CDR3 sequence: CASSSPGGSYNSPLHF. The CDR3 DNA reads TGTGCTAGCAGCTCTCCCGGGGGTTCCTATAATTCACCCCTCCACTTT.

The chain is built from TRBV6-6 and TRBJ2-7, with D perhaps matching TRBD1 (5 bases). V lost 4 bases to trimming and J lost 3 bases, with 16 bases between them. Germline CDR1 reads MNHNY; CDR2 reads SVGAGI (reference sequence). This CDR3 has 15 residues. The CDR3 region has the DNA TGTGCCAGCAGTTGGGATAAGGGGCAGTACTACGAGCAGTACTTC. Residues: CASSWDKGQYYEQYF.

The V and J genes are TRBV4-2 and TRBJ2-5, with 13 nucleotides matching TRBD2. The CDR3 runs 16 residues. The trim removed 4 bases at V and 7 bases at J, leaving 9 bases unmatched. Germline loops: CDR1 LGHNA, CDR2 YNFKEQ. CDR3 DNA sequence: TGTGCCAGCAGCCCGACTAGCGGGGGGCCTAAGGGGACCCAGTACTTC. This sequence encodes CASSPTSGGPKGTQYF.

Remarks on this clone: Other nucleotide sequences from this sample produce the same CDR3. This rearrangement joins TRBV6-5 to TRBJ1-5; TRBD1 aligns across 9 bases. The germline CDR1 and CDR2 sequences are MNHEY and SVGAGI. This CDR3 is built from 14 residues. Trimming removed 6 bases from V and 2 bases from J; junction bases left unmatched: 2. CDR3 in amino acids: CASSRDRGNQPQHF. The DNA of the CDR3 is TGTGCCAGCAGCCGGGACAGGGGCAATCAGCCCCAGCATTTT.

V and J are TRBV6-5 and TRBJ1-1, with no clear D. V was clipped by 2 bases and J by 3 bases, with 7 bases between them. From germline, CDR1 is MNHEY and CDR2 SVGAGI. The CDR3 length is 13 residues. DNA of the CDR3: TGTGCCAGCAGTTACAGAATAGACACTGAAGCTTTCTTT. It codes for CASSYRIDTEAFF.

The chain is built from TRBV9 and TRBJ2-2; perhaps TRBD1 as D (5 bases). This CDR3 region has 15 residues. V lost 0 bases and J lost 0, with 6 bases in between. The germline gives CDR1 SGDLS, CDR2 YYNGEE. The CDR3 region has the DNA TGTGCCAGCAGCGTAGGACAGTCGAACACCGGGGAGCTGTTTTTT. Translated: CASSVGQSNTGELFF.

This clone was observed once. The chain combines TRBV7-9 with TRBJ2-5; 8 positions match TRBD2. Germline values: CDR1 SEHNR, CDR2 FQNEAQ (reference sequence). The CDR3 consists of 16 residues. Trimming cost V 1 base and J 6 bases; bases outside gene matches: 10. The CDR3 protein is CASSLDVRGGGKTQYF. The CDR3 DNA follows: TGTGCCAGCAGCTTAGACGTTCGGGGGGGCGGAAAGACCCAGTACTTC.